These 24 T cell receptor beta chains originate from one sample sequenced in a study of blood T cells in healthy people across ages. Then a second PCR, running about 6 to 12 cycles, was carried out with a sample-barcoded 5' primer and a J-beta primer mix. TCRdb processed the 5' RACE reads anew with MiXCR; each CDR3 protein has one entry. The sample carries 1 million or so distinct CDR3 sequences, 20% to 25% recorded once. In addition, the sample was reused for a study of T cells of mothers and their children.

The source material was blood. The receptor source for this set is a girl aged 2 to 10 in good health.

This sequence joins TRBV20-1 and TRBJ1-2; tentatively, D is TRBD1 (6 bases). The CDR3 spans 12 residues. V lost 5 bases and J lost 4, with 11 bases in between. Germline V gene data show CDR1 as DFQATT and CDR2 as SNEGSKA (reference sequence). The CDR3 nucleotides are TGCAGTGCTCCGGGGGCTGGCTATGGCTACACCTTC. Amino acid sequence: CSAPGAGYGYTF.

The chain joins TRBV7-3 to TRBJ2-2; 11 bases match TRBD2. Germline V gene data show CDR1 as SGHTA and CDR2 as FQGTGA. The CDR3 consists of 16 residues. The trim removed 0 bases at V and 4 bases at J, leaving 1 base unmatched. The CDR3 DNA reads TGTGCCAGCAGCTTAACCGGGACTAGCGGCACCGGGGAGCTGTTTTTT. This encodes CASSLTGTSGTGELFF.

In its sample, this clonotype was seen many times. This chain connects TRBV29-1 to TRBJ2-7; no firm D call. The CDR3 sequence is 15 residues long. The V end was cut by 5 bases, the J end by 0 bases, with 17 bases between. Germline lookup yields CDR1 SQVTM and CDR2 ANQGSEA. CDR3 coding DNA: TGCAGCGTTATGGCACCCGTCGGATTCTCCTACGAGCAGTACTTC. It encodes CSVMAPVGFSYEQYF.

The chain combines TRBV29-1 with TRBJ2-7; 9 nucleotides line up with TRBD1. Per germline, CDR1 SQVTM and CDR2 ANQGSEA. Losses at the gene ends were 7 bases for V and 6 bases for J; bases not matched to a gene: 4. The CDR3 is 11 amino acids. For the CDR3, the DNA is TGCAGCGCGGGGGACAGGGCCGAGCAGTACTTC. Its translation is CSAGDRAEQYF.

The V and J genes are TRBV6-6 and TRBJ1-1; no reliable D call. The V end was cut by 7 bases, the J end by 1 base, with 13 bases between. This CDR3 region has 14 residues. CDR1 and CDR2 (germline): MNHNY, SVGAGI (reference sequence). CDR3 DNA sequence: TGTGCCAGCACCCTCCCGGAGAGGAACACTGAAGCTTTCTTT. It codes for CASTLPERNTEAFF.

The chain couples TRBV29-1 to TRBJ1-1, with a weak D call TRBD1 (5 bases). Trimming shortened V by 2 bases and J by 5 bases, and 27 bases separated the two germline ends. Germline V gene lookup returns CDR1 SQVTM and CDR2 ANQGSEA. CDR3 length: 18 residues. The CDR3 here is CSVESPPWAGGGRTEAFF. In DNA, the CDR3 is TGCAGCGTTGAATCTCCTCCCTGGGCCGGGGGTGGGAGAACTGAAGCTTTCTTT.

The rearrangement links TRBV7-8 to TRBJ2-5; TRBD1 aligns across 9 bases. V was clipped by 4 bases and J by 3 bases; unmatched bases: 9. The CDR3 covers 16 residues. Germline V gene lookup returns CDR1 SGHVS and CDR2 FQNEAQ. The DNA for the CDR3 is TGTGCCAGCAGCTGGAACAGGGGGCTGATGGAAGAGACCCAGTACTTC. Translated: CASSWNRGLMEETQYF.

V and J are TRBV6-1 and TRBJ2-1, with 7 bases identical to TRBD2. The length of the CDR3 is 15 residues. J gave up 3 bases and V 3 bases, and 5 bases lay outside the gene matches. Germline values: CDR1 MNHNS, CDR2 SASEGT. CDR3 in DNA: TGTGCCAGCAGTGACACGGGACTACTCTACAATGAGCAGTTCTTC. Its translation: CASSDTGLLYNEQFF.

The chain is built from TRBV19 and TRBJ2-4; TRBD2 aligns across 7 bases. The CDR3 has 15 amino acids. Germline V gene sequence: CDR1 LNHDA, CDR2 SQIVND (reference sequence). Losses at the gene ends were 4 bases for V and 1 base for J; bases not matched to a gene: 4. Here the CDR3 reads CASSNYGGAKNIQYF. The CDR3 nucleotides read TGTGCCAGTAGTAACTACGGGGGGGCCAAAAACATTCAGTACTTC.

This clonotype was counted a few times. This chain joins TRBV3-1 and TRBJ2-2; 11 bases map to TRBD2. Per germline, CDR1 LGHDT and CDR2 YNNKEL (reference sequence). This CDR3 has 16 residues. With 7 bases clipped from V and 6 bases from J, the junction kept 10 bases outside the gene matches. CDR3 loop: CASTSTSGSISGELFF. In DNA, the CDR3 is TGTGCCAGCACCTCAACTAGCGGGAGTATCTCCGGGGAGCTGTTTTTT. Combining the CDR3 with reference TRBV3-1 and TRBJ2-2 gives the whole variable domain DTAVSQTPKYLVTQMGNDKSIKCEQNLGHDTMYWYKQDSKKFLKIMFSYNNKELIINETVPNRFSPKSPDKAHLNLHINSLELGDSAVYFCASTSTSGSISGELFFGEGSRLTVL.

This clonotype was picked up a small number of times. The chain couples TRBV29-1 to TRBJ2-6; D unclear. The germline V gene has CDR1 SQVTM and CDR2 ANQGSEA. The CDR3 extends over 13 amino acids. V was shortened by 4 bases and J by 1 base, with 5 bases between the two germline ends. This CDR3 is CSVVDSGANVLTF. DNA of the CDR3: TGCAGCGTTGTGGATTCTGGGGCCAACGTCCTGACTTTC.

This clonotype came up a few times. The CDR3 reads CASSITSATLQETQYF. Here the CDR3 DNA reads TGTGCCAGCAGTATTACTAGCGCAACCCTCCAAGAGACCCAGTACTTC. V and J are TRBV12-3 or TRBV12-4 and TRBJ2-5, with 7 bases that match TRBD2. Trimming removed 5 bases from V and 1 base from J; junction bases left unmatched: 10. The CDR3 contains 16 residues.

The genes are TRBV24-1 and TRBJ2-5, with D perhaps matching TRBD1 (6 bases). The CDR3 runs to 14 residues. Germline lookup yields CDR1 KGHDR and CDR2 SFDVKD. V dropped 5 bases and J dropped 1 base, with 10 bases sitting between them. The CDR3 here is CATSALDSQETQYF. CDR3 in DNA: TGTGCCACCAGTGCCTTGGACAGCCAAGAGACCCAGTACTTC.

The chain combines TRBV6-6 with TRBJ1-2; D gene ambiguous. The germline V and J ends were trimmed by 3 bases and 7 bases, with 15 bases remaining between them. The CDR3 totals 14 residues. CDR1 and CDR2 from the germline V gene are MNHNY and SVGAGI (reference sequence). The CDR3 region has the DNA TGTGCCAGCAGTTATATAGGCGAAGTCTCTGGCTACACCTTC. This gives the protein CASSYIGEVSGYTF.

About this clonotype itself: It is likely a read error, because the conserved phenylalanine at the end of the CDR3 is missing. In DNA, the CDR3 is TGCAGTGCTAGTTCGGACACAAGAGAGCAGTTCTCC. Translation: CSASSDTREQFS. V and J are TRBV20-1 and TRBJ2-5; a possible D gene is TRBD1 (5 bases). The DNA end is a closer match to TRBJ2-1, so the J assignment may be wrong. The V gene's germline CDR1 is DFQATT and CDR2 SNEGSKA (reference sequence). CDR3 length equals 12 residues.

CDR3 sequence (DNA): TGTGCCAGCAGACTAGGGGGTGACACTGAAGCTTTCTTT. Translated, it gives CASRLGGDTEAFF. The V and J genes are TRBV7-2 and TRBJ1-1, with D perhaps matching TRBD1 (6 bases). Germline loops: CDR1 SGHTA, CDR2 FQGNSA. The CDR3 contains 13 residues. Between the trimmed V and J ends, which lost 6 bases and 3 bases, there was a span of 11 bases.

This clonotype has just a few counts. V gene TRBV4-1 combines with J gene TRBJ1-1; D not certain. The germline V and J ends were trimmed by 0 bases and 0 bases, with 8 bases remaining between them. The CDR3 has 15 amino acids. Germline CDR1 reads MGHRA; CDR2 reads YSYEKL. CDR3 in amino acids: CASSQEDDLNTEAFF. The CDR3 DNA reads as TGCGCCAGCAGCCAAGAGGATGACTTGAACACTGAAGCTTTCTTT.

The CDR3 DNA sequence: TGTGCCAGCAGCTTATGGGAGACAGTAAACAATGAGCAGTTCTTC. It is translated as CASSLWETVNNEQFF. The V gene is TRBV5-5, the J gene TRBJ2-1; the D call may be TRBD1 or TRBD2 (5 bases each). The V gene lost 2 bases and the J gene lost 5 bases, with 14 bases spanning the gap. The V gene's germline CDR1 is SGHKS and CDR2 YYEKEE (reference sequence). The CDR3 is 15 amino acids.

There are many counts of this clonotype. The V and J genes are TRBV18 and TRBJ2-7; TRBD2 matches at 9 bases. This CDR3 region has 14 residues. The trim removed 5 bases at V and 0 bases at J, leaving 2 bases unmatched. The germline gives CDR1 KGHSH, CDR2 LQKENI. CDR3 sequence (DNA): TGTGCCAGCTCATCGGGACTAGCCTCCTACGAGCAGTACTTC. Translating it yields CASSSGLASYEQYF.

The V and J genes are TRBV4-3 and TRBJ1-1; D may be TRBD1 (5 bases). The V end was cut by 0 bases, the J end by 4 bases, with 15 bases between. CDR3 length equals 16 residues. Germline CDR1 and CDR2: LGHNA and YSLEER. The CDR3 reads CASSQDAGSTATEAFF. The CDR3, as DNA: TGCGCCAGCAGCCAAGATGCAGGGTCTACAGCCACTGAAGCTTTCTTT.

The V call is TRBV12-3 or TRBV12-4, the J call TRBJ2-3; the D gene is possibly TRBD2 (5 bases). V lost 4 bases and J 6 bases, leaving 20 bases between the germline ends. The length of the CDR3 is 16 residues. The CDR3 coding sequence is TGTGCCAGCAGTTCCTTAAGTCGGGGAATGTCGGATACGCAGTATTTT. It encodes CASSSLSRGMSDTQYF.

This rearrangement joins TRBV12-3 or TRBV12-4 to TRBJ2-1; 7 nucleotides line up with TRBD2. The CDR3 runs 13 residues. The ends lost 5 bases at V and 7 bases at J; junction bases unmatched: 5. The CDR3 bases are TGTGCCAGCAGTCACCTCGGGGGGAATGAGCAGTTCTTC. Protein: CASSHLGGNEQFF.

In DNA form, the CDR3 reads TGTGCCAGTAGTATCGTTCGGGACAGCCACAATGAGCAGTTCTTC. It yields the protein CASSIVRDSHNEQFF. The gene calls are TRBV19 and TRBJ2-1, with 7 bases aligning to TRBD1. Germline lookup yields CDR1 LNHDA and CDR2 SQIVND (reference sequence). The CDR3 totals 15 residues. V was clipped by 3 bases and J by 5 bases; unmatched bases: 7. Full variable domain (outside the CDR3, taken from reference TRBV19 and TRBJ2-1): DGGITQSPKYLFRKEGQNVTLSCEQNLNHDAMYWYRQDPGQGLRLIYYSQIVNDFQKGDIAEGYSVSREKKESFPLTVTSAQKNPTAFYLCASSIVRDSHNEQFFGPGTRLTVL.

The chain employs TRBV27 and TRBJ2-7; maybe TRBD1 (6 bases). V lost 5 bases and J lost 7, with 18 bases in between. The CDR3 consists of 14 residues. The germline gives CDR1 MNHEY, CDR2 SMNVEV (reference sequence). CDR3 sequence: CASSPTPYTGEQYF. In DNA, the CDR3 is TGTGCCAGCAGTCCCACACCATATACAGGGGAGCAGTACTTC.